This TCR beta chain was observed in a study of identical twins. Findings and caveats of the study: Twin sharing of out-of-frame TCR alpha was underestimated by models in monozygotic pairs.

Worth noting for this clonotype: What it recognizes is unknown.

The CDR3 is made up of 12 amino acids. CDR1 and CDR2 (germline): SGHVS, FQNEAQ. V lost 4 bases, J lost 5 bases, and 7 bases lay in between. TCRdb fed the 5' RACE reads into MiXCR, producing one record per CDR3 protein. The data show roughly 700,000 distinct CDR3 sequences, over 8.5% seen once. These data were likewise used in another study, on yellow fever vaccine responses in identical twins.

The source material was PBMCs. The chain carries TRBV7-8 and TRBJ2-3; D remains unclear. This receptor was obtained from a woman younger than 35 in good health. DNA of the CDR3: TGTGCCAGCAGCTGGTACGGAGATACGCAGTATTTT. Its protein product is CASSWYGDTQYF.